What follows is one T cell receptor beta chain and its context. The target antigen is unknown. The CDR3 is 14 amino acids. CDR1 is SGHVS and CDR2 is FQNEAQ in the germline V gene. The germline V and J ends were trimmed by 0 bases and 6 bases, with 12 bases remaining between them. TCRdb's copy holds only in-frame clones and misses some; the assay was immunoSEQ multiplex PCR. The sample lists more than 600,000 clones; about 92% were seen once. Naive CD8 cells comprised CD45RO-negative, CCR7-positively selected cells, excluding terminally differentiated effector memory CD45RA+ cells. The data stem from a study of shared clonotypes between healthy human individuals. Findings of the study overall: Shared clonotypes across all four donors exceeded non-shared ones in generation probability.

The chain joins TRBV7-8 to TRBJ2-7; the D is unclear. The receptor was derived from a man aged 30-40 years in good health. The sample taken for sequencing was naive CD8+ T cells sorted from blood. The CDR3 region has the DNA TGTGCCAGCAGCTTAGCGAAATTAAGATCCGAGCAGTACTTC. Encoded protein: CASSLAKLRSEQYF.